This TCR beta chain was captured in a study of cytomegalovirus exposure and HLA in healthy donors (dated by TCRdb to about 2017). Some background on the complete study: An earlier analysis of around 600 of the donors reported more than 250 Gb of sequence data and some 120 million unique TCR beta sequences from 150 million to 200 million T cells. Several DR-DQ haplotypes were handled as single units for association and clustering because linkage in the cohort was strong. A later analysis re-analyzed previously published TCR beta repertoires from hundreds of donors and added high-resolution HLA genotyping to study TCR occurrence patterns. The study was designed to test whether signatures of past pathogen exposure could be identified by cataloging public T cell receptors. Among 300 to 500 genotyped donors of the cohort, an average of approximately 240,000 unique TCR beta nucleotide sequences was sequenced per donor, of which approximately 18% were non-productive. To decide whether each TCR beta V gene segment behaved as functional or pseudogenic, an earlier analysis of 587 of the donors relied on high-throughput TCR beta sequencing. Genome-wide SNP genotypes for about 55% of the 666 donors were used in a later genetic analysis, which treated that subset as a discovery cohort. Donor age, sex, ethnicity and CMV serostatus were collected together with the repertoire data. The study used immunosequencing to profile the T cell repertoires of under 700 subjects and linked those repertoires to cytomegalovirus serostatus. Typing coverage varied by locus: about 620-640 donors for A, B, C, DRB1 and DQB1; roughly 500 for DQA1; around 570 for DPA1; roughly 470 for DPB1. Rather than using new phenotypic data, the later analysis identified candidate immune exposures from TCR beta sequences and from how often those sequences occurred across donors. Along with the approximately 650-subject first cohort, a separate validation cohort of over a hundred different subjects was used. Of the 300 to 450 genotyped donors, 65% to 90% were placed in the genetic ancestry cluster associated with self-reported Caucasian donors. Every repertoire in the discovery cohort had been generated on one and the same sequencing platform. About 300 gigabases of sequencing data and some 85 million unique TCR sequences were included in an early release covering under 650 HLA-typed donors. To predict cytomegalovirus infection status, the study brought together high-throughput TCR immunosequencing, statistical association of individual TCRs with disease status, and machine learning. HLA typing covered class I and class II loci at four-digit resolution.

V and J are truncated by 3 bases and 0 bases respectively, leaving an intervening sequence of 7 bases. From cysteine to phenylalanine, the CDR3 is 13 amino acids long. Of all the DNA, just the CDR3 is kept, 39 bases in frame from base 1. Taken from the germline V gene, the CDR1 and CDR2 loops are SGHDT and YYEEEE. Library generation was performed with the immunoSEQ multiplex PCR assay. For the multiplex PCR, a mixture combining 60 forward primers for TCR Vbeta segments and 13 reverse primers for TCR Jbeta segments was used. The CDR3 region of rearranged TCR beta genes was amplified from genomic DNA by a multiplex PCR assay. The Illumina HiSeq System was used to sequence the amplified TCR beta libraries as 87-base-pair reads. The original methods were these. In a later analysis, 70 million to 95 million unique TCR beta chains were counted across the roughly 670 repertoires, and approximately 11 million of these chains were shared by at least two donors. Raw reads were error-corrected and collapsed into unique sequences with a nearest-neighbor algorithm that merged closely related sequences to remove PCR and sequencing errors. V, D and J gene segments were assigned by aligning CDR3 sequences to IMGT reference sequences. For a sequence to be retained, at least a six-nucleotide match to both a V gene segment and a J gene segment was required. A rearrangement was called productive if the CDR3 had no stop codons and remained in frame with V and J, and every other rearrangement was called non-productive. CDR3 was defined by IMGT convention, running from the second conserved V-encoded cysteine to the conserved J-encoded phenylalanine. In an earlier analysis of 587 of the donors, sequences lacking an unambiguous match to a single V gene segment were excluded. In an earlier analysis of several hundred of the donors, V segments were called functional above 56.7% productive rearrangements and were called segregating when the between-donor standard deviation exceeded 5%. A statistical classification framework was developed to diagnose cytomegalovirus status using the catalog of TCR beta chain sequences. A later analysis assigned V and J genes by comparing TCR nucleotide sequences with IMGT/GENE-DB human TR gene sequences. In a later analysis, CDR3 sequences and most-parsimonious VDJ recombination scenarios were assigned using the TCRdist pipeline. In a later analysis, each TCR beta chain was defined by its CDR3 amino acid sequence together with its V-gene family, and reads without a unique V-gene family were excluded. A later analysis removed 550 to 700 highly shared, low-generation-probability nucleotide sequences to deal with suspected cross-contamination and a sequencing artifact. In a later analysis, a clonal expansion index was calculated for each public chain from normalized within-repertoire ranks of inferred template counts. In a later analysis, generation probabilities were computed with a VDJ recombination model fitted to out-of-frame rearrangements, and the resulting probabilities were checked against IGoR. Hypergeometric tests were used in a later analysis to score TCR-TCR, TCR-HLA and TCR-CMV co-occurrence, with a repertoire-size bias correction applied to the TCR pairs. In a later analysis, false discovery rates were estimated by permuting HLA or CMV assignments 20 times. In a later analysis, co-occurring TCRs were grouped using DBSCAN, with TCRdist sequence similarity added in when clustering inside HLA-allele-positive subsets. For co-occurrence clustering, repertoires with fewer than 30,000 or more than 120,000 public chains were excluded, along with a handful of repertoires with anomalous nucleotide sharing. TCRdb re-hosts the immuneACCESS table, in-frame sequences only. Its copies lack some clones; in the studies checked, an unresolved V gene accounts for under half of them, and the cause for the rest is not known. V and J calls and clone size are copied from that table; D and trimming were computed from the DNA. For this sample the table gives around 190,000 clones, of which about 10% were detected only once. The ten largest clones take up approximately 1.4% of the sample.

What the work shows at the level of the full study, not this receptor alone: Some IMGT-functional V segments, including TRBV6-2 and TRBV6-3, could not be distinguished by the 87-base-pair reads and were therefore excluded. A later analysis reported that several top co-occurrence clusters appeared linked to parvovirus B19, influenza, CMV and Epstein-Barr virus. The presence/absence analyses assumed that sequencing depth was roughly uniform across donors, and that assumption may not be true. CMV serostatus was the only immune exposure information available for the cohort. The earlier analysis of a few hundred of the donors excluded 15 to 20 rarely observed V segments, including chromosome 9 orphons, because counts were too low. According to a later genetic analysis, donors in an Asian-associated ancestry cluster had fewer N-insertions in productive TCRs than the approximately 610-donor mean. According to a later analysis, most CMV-associated TCR beta chains appeared to be HLA-restricted, and the HLA associations seemed to be driven largely by CMV exposure. Because HLA typing was missing for some donors at each locus, association tests included only the typed subset. In this cohort, only TCR beta chains were sequenced, and detectable features were limited by the absence of alpha or paired-chain data. The authors suggested that the approach could potentially be generalized to other disease states and immunological phenotypes. A further reported finding was that TCR beta sequences accurately predicted the HLA-A and HLA-B alleles for most subjects in the first cohort. Correlated functional status among segregating V segments might be attributable to linkage disequilibrium, but an unknown experimental factor could not be ruled out. V-gene and J-gene trimming of TCR beta chains was associated with a missense DCLRE1C variant in a later genetic analysis, and the association was replicated in an independent cohort. In a later analysis, TCR association rates were found to vary across HLA loci, with the most associated TCRs seen for DRB1 alleles and the fewest for HLA-C alleles. A total of roughly 160 TCR beta chains were listed by the study as associated with cytomegalovirus. When HLA alleles, especially DR and DQ, strongly co-occurred, attributing TCR associations to individual alleles was difficult. In an earlier analysis of 587 of the donors, most TCR beta V segments were observed in productive rearrangements about 90% or about 30% of the time, broadly matching IMGT annotations. Cytomegalovirus status was reported to be diagnosed by the classifier with high specificity and sensitivity in both the original and validation cohorts. A few of the identified cytomegalovirus-associated TCR beta chains were confirmed in vitro to be specific for cytomegalovirus antigens. Compared with equally common non-associated chains, HLA-associated TCR beta chains in a later analysis were more clonally expanded and had lower generation probabilities. At a false discovery rate of 0.05, a later analysis linked 16,000 or so TCR beta sequences to specific HLA alleles. A cluster of highly shared sequence variants was judged likely to be a technical artifact of the sequencing pipeline. Most TCR sequences were observed very rarely across donors, whereas some public TCRs were present in many individuals.

The cohort comprised 670 or so healthy bone marrow donors. Cohort members were all nominally healthy when sampled, although unrecorded immune exposures were likely present. The donor tested CMV seropositive, placing the donor among the roughly 300 seropositive members of the cohort. Every donor gave a peripheral blood sample, and the peripheral blood mononuclear cells from that sample were used for TCR beta sequencing. Genomic DNA extraction from the blood cell samples was performed with the Qiagen DNeasy Blood Extraction Kit. The table lists this clone with a few counts. Its antigen has not been determined. No clone much larger than this one lies a single base away; base qualities are absent.

The sequencing input was PBMCs. The sequence derives from a woman aged 25 to 45 in good health and CMV-seropositive. Here the chain combines TRBV5-6 and TRBJ2-7, with TRBD2 as a weak D call on 5 bases. CDR3 protein: CASSSGISYEQYF. The DNA sequence follows: TGTGCCAGCAGCTCCGGGATCTCCTACGAGCAGTACTTC. The CDR3 plus the reference TRBV5-6 and TRBJ2-7 genes for the other parts give the full variable domain: DAGVTQSPTHLIKTRGQQVTLRCSPKSGHDTVSWYQQALGQGPQFIFQYYEEEERQRGNFPDRFSGHQFPNYSSELNVNALLLGDSALYLCASSSGISYEQYFGPGTRLTVT.